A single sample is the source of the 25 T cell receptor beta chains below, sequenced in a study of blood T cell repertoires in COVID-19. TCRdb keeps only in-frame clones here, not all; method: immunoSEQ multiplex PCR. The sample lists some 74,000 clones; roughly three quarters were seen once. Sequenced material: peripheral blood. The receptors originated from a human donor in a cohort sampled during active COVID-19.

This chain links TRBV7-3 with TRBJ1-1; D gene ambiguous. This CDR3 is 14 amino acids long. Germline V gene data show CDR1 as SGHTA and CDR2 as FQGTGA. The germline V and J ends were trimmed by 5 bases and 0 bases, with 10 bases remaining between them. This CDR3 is CASSQNGMNTEAFF. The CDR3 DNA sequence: TGTGCCAGCAGCCAAAACGGGATGAACACTGAAGCTTTCTTT.

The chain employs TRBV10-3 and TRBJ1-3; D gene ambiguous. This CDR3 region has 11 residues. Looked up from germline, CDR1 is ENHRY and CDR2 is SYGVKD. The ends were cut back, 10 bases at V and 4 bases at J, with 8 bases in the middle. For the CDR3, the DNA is TGTGCCACACTAGGGGGAAACACCATATATTTT. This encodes CATLGGNTIYF.

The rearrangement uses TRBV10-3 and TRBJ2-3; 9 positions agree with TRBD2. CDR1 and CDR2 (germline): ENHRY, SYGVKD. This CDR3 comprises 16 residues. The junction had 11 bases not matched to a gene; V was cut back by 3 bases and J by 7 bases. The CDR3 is CAISDPLAGGLNTQYF. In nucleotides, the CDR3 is TGTGCCATCAGTGACCCCTTGGCGGGGGGGCTGAATACGCAGTATTTT.

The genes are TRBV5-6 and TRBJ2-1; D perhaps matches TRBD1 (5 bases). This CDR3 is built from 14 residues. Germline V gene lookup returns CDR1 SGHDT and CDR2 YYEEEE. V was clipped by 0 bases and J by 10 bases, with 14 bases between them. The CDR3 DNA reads TGTGCCAGCAGCTTGGGGGCGCAGGGATGGGAGCAGTTCTTC. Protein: CASSLGAQGWEQFF.

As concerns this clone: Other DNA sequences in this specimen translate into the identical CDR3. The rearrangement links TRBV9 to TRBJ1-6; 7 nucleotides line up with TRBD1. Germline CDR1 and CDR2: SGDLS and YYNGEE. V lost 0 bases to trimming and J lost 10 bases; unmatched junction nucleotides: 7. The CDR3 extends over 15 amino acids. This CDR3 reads CASSVVAGGNSPLHF. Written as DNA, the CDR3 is TGTGCCAGCAGCGTAGTTGCAGGGGGTAACTCACCCCTCCACTTT.

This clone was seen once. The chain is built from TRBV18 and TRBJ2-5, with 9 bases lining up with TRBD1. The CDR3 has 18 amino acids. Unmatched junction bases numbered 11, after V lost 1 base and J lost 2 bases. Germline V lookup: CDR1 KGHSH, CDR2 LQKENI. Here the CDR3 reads CASSPLGQGRRRQETQYF. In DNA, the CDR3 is TGTGCCAGCTCACCACTAGGACAGGGGAGACGGCGTCAAGAGACCCAGTACTTC.

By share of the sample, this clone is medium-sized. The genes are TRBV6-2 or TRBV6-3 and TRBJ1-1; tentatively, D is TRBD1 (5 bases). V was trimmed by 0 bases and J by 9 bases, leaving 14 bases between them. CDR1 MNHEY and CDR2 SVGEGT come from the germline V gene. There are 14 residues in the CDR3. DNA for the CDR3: TGTGCCAGCAGTTACTCAGCAGGGAAAGGTAAAGCTTTCTTT. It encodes CASSYSAGKGKAFF.

This CDR3 reads CASSIDRIQYNEQFF. CDR3 coding DNA: TGTGCCAGTAGTATTGACAGGATACAATACAATGAGCAGTTCTTC. The chain combines TRBV19 with TRBJ2-1; TRBD1 is a possible D gene (6 bases). The CDR3 contains 15 residues. Trimming pared 3 bases from V and 4 bases from J, leaving 13 bases between. Germline V gene data show CDR1 as LNHDA and CDR2 as SQIVND (reference sequence).

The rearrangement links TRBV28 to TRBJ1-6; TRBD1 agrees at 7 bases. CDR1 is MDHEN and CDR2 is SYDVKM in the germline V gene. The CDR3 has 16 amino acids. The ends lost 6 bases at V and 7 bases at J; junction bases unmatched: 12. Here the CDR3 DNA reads TGTGCCAGCAGGACCTTACAGGGGCTCCAGAATTCACCCCTCCACTTT. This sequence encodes CASRTLQGLQNSPLHF.

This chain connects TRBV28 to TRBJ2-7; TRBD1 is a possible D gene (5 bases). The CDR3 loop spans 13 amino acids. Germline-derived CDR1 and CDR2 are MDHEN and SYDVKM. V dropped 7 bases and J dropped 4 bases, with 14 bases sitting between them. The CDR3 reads CASKVDRRYEQYF. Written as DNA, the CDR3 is TGTGCCAGCAAGGTTGACAGAAGATACGAGCAGTACTTC.

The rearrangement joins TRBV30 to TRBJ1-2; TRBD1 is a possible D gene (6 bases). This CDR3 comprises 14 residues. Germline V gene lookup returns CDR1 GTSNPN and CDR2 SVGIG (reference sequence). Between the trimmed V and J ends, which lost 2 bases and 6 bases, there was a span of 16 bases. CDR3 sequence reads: CAWSLQTGTHGYTF. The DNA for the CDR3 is TGTGCCTGGAGTCTCCAAACAGGGACCCATGGCTACACCTTC.

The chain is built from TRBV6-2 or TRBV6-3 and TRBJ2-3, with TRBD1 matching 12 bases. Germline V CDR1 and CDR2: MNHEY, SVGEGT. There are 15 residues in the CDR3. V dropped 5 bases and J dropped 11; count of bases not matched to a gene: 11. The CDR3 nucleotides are TGTGCCAGCAGTCCGACCGGGACAGGGGGCCCAGGGCAGTATTTT. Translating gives CASSPTGTGGPGQYF.

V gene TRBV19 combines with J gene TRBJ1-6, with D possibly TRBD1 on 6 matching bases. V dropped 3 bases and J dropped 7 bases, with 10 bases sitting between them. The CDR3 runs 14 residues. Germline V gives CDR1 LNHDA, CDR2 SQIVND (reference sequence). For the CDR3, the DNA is TGTGCCAGTAGTATCAAGGGGGTCAATTCACCCCTCCACTTT. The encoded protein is CASSIKGVNSPLHF.

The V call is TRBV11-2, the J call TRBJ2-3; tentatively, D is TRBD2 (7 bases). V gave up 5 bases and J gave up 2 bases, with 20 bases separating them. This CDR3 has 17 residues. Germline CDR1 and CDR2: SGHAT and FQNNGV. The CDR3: CASSPGGRGRSTDTQYF. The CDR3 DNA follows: TGTGCCAGCAGCCCCGGGGGGCGGGGCCGGTCCACAGATACGCAGTATTTT. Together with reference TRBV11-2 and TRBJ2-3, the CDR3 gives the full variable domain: EAGVAQSPRYKIIEKRQSVAFWCNPISGHATLYWYQQILGQGPKLLIQFQNNGVVDDSQLPKDRFSAERLKGVDSTLKIQPAKLEDSAVYLCASSPGGRGRSTDTQYFGPGTRLTVL.

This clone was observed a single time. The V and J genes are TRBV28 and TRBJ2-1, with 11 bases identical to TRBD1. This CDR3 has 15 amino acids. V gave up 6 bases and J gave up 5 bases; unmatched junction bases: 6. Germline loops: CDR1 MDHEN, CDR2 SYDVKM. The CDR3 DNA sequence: TGTGCCAGCAGCAGTCCGGGACAGGGGGACAATGAGCAGTTCTTC. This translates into CASSSPGQGDNEQFF.

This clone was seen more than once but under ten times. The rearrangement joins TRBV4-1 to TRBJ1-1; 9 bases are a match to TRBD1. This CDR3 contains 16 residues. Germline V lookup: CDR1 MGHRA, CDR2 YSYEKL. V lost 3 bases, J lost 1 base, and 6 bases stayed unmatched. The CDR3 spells CASSHLGQGRNTEAFF. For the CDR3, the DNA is TGCGCCAGCAGCCACCTAGGACAGGGGAGGAACACTGAAGCTTTCTTT.

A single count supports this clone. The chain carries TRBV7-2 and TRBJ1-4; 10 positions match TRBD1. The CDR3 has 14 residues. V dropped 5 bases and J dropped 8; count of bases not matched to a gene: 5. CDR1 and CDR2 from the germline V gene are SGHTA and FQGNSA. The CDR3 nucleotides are TGTGCCAGCAGCCGGGACAGGGGATCGGAAAAACTGTTTTTT. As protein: CASSRDRGSEKLFF. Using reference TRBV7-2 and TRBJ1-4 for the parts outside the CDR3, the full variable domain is GAGVSQSPSNKVTEKGKDVELRCDPISGHTALYWYRQSLGQGLEFLIYFQGNSAPDKSGLPSDRFSAERTGGSVSTLTIQRTQQEDSAVYLCASSRDRGSEKLFFGSGTQLSVL.

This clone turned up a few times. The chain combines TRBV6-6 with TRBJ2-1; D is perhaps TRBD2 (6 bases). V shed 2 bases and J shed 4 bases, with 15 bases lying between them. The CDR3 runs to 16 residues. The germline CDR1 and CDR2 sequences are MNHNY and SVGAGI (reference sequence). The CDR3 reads CASSYPNAAGYNEQFF. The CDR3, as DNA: TGTGCCAGCAGTTACCCTAATGCTGCGGGGTACAATGAGCAGTTCTTC.

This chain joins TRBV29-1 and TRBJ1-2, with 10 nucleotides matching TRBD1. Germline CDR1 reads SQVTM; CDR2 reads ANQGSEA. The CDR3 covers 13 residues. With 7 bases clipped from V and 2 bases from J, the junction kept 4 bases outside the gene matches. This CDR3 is CSAADRGNYGYTF. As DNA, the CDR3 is TGCAGCGCCGCGGACAGGGGGAACTATGGCTACACCTTC.

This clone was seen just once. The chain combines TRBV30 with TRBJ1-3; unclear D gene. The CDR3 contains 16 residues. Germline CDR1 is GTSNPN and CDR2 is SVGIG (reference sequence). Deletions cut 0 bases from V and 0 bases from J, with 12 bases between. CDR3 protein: CAWSVLGRSSGNTIYF. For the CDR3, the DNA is TGTGCCTGGAGTGTACTGGGTAGGAGCTCTGGAAACACCATATATTTT.

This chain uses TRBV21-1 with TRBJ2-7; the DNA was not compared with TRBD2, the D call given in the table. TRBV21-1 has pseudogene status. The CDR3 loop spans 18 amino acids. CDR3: CASSKAARLAGVPYEQYV. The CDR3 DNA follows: TGTGCCAGCAGCAAAGCGGCCAGACTAGCGGGAGTCCCCTACGAGCAGTACGTC.

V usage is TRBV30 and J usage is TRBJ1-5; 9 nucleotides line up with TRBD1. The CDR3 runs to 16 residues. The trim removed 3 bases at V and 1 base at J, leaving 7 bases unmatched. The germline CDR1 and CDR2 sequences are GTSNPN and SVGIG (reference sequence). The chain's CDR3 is CAWRALGQGSNQPQHF. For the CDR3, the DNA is TGTGCCTGGAGGGCATTGGGACAGGGAAGCAATCAGCCCCAGCATTTT.

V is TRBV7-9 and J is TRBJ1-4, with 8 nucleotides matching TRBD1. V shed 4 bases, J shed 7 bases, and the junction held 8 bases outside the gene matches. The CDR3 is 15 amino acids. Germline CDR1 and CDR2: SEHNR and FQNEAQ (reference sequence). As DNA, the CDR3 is TGTGCCAGCAGCTCCACTGACAGGGGTGGTGAAAAACTGTTTTTT. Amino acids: CASSSTDRGGEKLFF.

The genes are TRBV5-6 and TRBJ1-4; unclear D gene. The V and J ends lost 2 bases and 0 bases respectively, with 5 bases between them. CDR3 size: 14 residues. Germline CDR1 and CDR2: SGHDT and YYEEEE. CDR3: CASSFGATNEKLFF. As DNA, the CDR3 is TGTGCCAGCAGCTTCGGTGCAACTAATGAAAAACTGTTTTTT.

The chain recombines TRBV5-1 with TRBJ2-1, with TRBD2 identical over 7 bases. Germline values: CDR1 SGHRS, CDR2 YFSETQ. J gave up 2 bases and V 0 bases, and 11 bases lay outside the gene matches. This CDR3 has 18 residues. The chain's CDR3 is CASSLVRPSGLTYNEQFF. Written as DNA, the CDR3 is TGCGCCAGCAGCTTGGTTCGGCCTAGCGGACTTACCTACAATGAGCAGTTCTTC.